This T cell receptor (beta chain) came from a study of cytomegalovirus exposure and HLA in healthy donors. Points from the study as a whole: It was shown in a later analysis that HLA-associated TCR beta chains were more clonally expanded than other, equally common chains. Follow-up analysis later connected one missense variant in DCLRE1C with trimming of TCR beta V- and J-genes. A later analysis found most CMV-associated TCR beta chains apparently HLA-restricted.

PCR primers comprised 60 Vbeta and 13 Jbeta primers. Produced via immunoSEQ multiplex PCR; TCRdb's table is partial and in-frame only. The sample includes about 150,000 clones, 70% to 80% of them seen just once. Germline V gene data show CDR1 as SGHRS and CDR2 as YFSETQ. Trimming removed 6 bases from V and 5 bases from J; junction bases left unmatched: 7. The CDR3 is made up of 13 amino acids. This clone was seen a few times. Its antigen is undetermined. The gene calls are TRBV5-1 and TRBJ1-1, with 7 bases aligning to TRBD1. The sample comprised PBMCs. The clonotype was recovered from a man under 40 in good health and CMV-seropositive. Here the CDR3 DNA reads TGCGCCAGCACGCAGGGGGAAAGGACTGAAGCTTTCTTT. Encoded protein: CASTQGERTEAFF.